This T cell receptor beta chain appears in the sequencing data of a study of vaccination and CD4 T cells after COVID-19. Details on this clonotype: Its target is unknown.

CDR1 is GTSNPN and CDR2 is SVGIG in the germline V gene (reference sequence). V dropped 3 bases and J dropped 7; count of bases not matched to a gene: 12. The CDR3 runs 15 residues. General study findings and limits: The authors studied relatively few convalescent patients and analyzed no early post-infection timepoints. Median SARS-CoV-2-reactive clonotype numbers went up from roughly 19 to 38, but not significantly.

This sample's treatment: approximately 11-day PBMC culture with coronavirus spike peptide pools or control peptides (ViraFEST assay). From the unexposed donor, CD4+ T cells were collected ahead of the COVID-19 pandemic (2011-2018). With the Oncomine TCR Beta short-read assay, DNA from cultured CD4+ T cells was sequenced. TCRdb independently ran MiXCR on the PCR reads; one entry per CDR3 protein. Counted here are approximately 3,000 distinct CDR3 sequences, 25% to 30% occurring once; the ten biggest clones make up 50% to 70%. This chain links TRBV30 with TRBJ2-3; 8 bases fit TRBD1. The material sequenced was CD4+ T cells from blood, cultured in vitro. This TCR was sampled from a human donor in good health. The CDR3 protein is CAWSLGTGLFNTQYF. CDR3 coding DNA: TGTGCCTGGAGCCTCGGGACAGGTCTTTTTAATACGCAGTATTTT.